A selection of T cell receptor beta chains follows, all from one sample in a study of ipilimumab plus nivolumab after autologous stem cell transplantation. Here immunoSEQ multiplex PCR was the method, and the copy in TCRdb shows in-frame clones only, minus some. The sample consists of over 75,000 clones, approximately 83% of them appearing once. The sequencing used PBMCs, collected in a trial of ipilimumab plus nivolumab as post-transplant consolidation. These receptors were obtained from a male donor with diffuse large B-cell lymphoma. The CDR3 runs from the conserved cysteine through the conserved F or W. A D gene is named only where the DNA matches it firmly. Clone size appears in some rows only: once, few, many, or a class for an expanded clone.

J	V	size	D	CDR3	DNA
TRBJ1-1	TRBV6-4	NA	NA	CASSDVQGNTEAFF	TGTGCCAGCAGTGATGTGCAGGGGAACACTGAAGCTTTCTTT
TRBJ2-3	TRBV7-2	NA	TRBD2	CASSTGTSEFTDTQYF	TGTGCCAGCAGCACGGGGACTAGCGAGTTCACAGATACGCAGTATTTT
TRBJ2-5	TRBV2	NA	TRBD1	CASRRGTGGFETQYF	TGTGCCAGCAGGAGGGGGACAGGGGGCTTCGAGACCCAGTACTTC
TRBJ2-5	TRBV9	NA	NA	CASSRTGWESRGTQYF	TGTGCCAGCAGCCGGACGGGATGGGAAAGCAGGGGGACCCAGTACTTC
TRBJ1-2	TRBV6-5	few	TRBD1	CASSYQGQAASF	TGTGCCAGCAGTTACCAGGGACAGGCGGCGTCCTTC
TRBJ2-1	TRBV15	NA	NA	CATSREPRGANANEQFF	TGTGCCACCAGCAGAGAGCCCCGGGGGGCCAATGCCAATGAGCAGTTCTTC
TRBJ2-7	TRBV27	NA	NA	CASRAVPFSYEQYF	TGTGCCAGCAGAGCGGTTCCTTTCTCCTACGAGCAGTACTTC
TRBJ2-7	TRBV5-4	NA	TRBD1	CASRRDRAYEQYF	TGTGCCAGCAGACGGGACAGAGCCTACGAGCAGTACTTC
TRBJ1-2	TRBV30	once	TRBD1	CAWNWGQASYGYTF	TGTGCCTGGAATTGGGGACAGGCCTCCTATGGCTACACCTTC
TRBJ2-7	TRBV7-6	NA	NA	CASSLQRDYEQYF	TGTGCCAGCAGCCTACAACGGGACTACGAGCAGTACTTC
TRBJ1-1	TRBV18	once	NA	CASSPTTGTEAFF	TGTGCCAGCTCCCCAACGACGGGGACTGAAGCTTTCTTT
TRBJ2-1	TRBV6-1	NA	TRBD1	CASRFRTGSGNEQFF	TGTGCCAGCAGATTCAGGACAGGGTCCGGGAATGAGCAGTTCTTC
TRBJ1-2	TRBV4-2	NA	NA	CASSQESATNYGYTF	TGTGCCAGCAGCCAAGAAAGTGCCACTAACTATGGCTACACCTTC
TRBJ2-3	TRBV7-2	once	TRBD2	CASSSGLAGTDTQYF	TGTGCCAGCAGCTCGGGACTAGCCGGGACAGATACGCAGTATTTT
TRBJ1-4	TRBV14	NA	TRBD1	CASSSDGTVGKLFF	TGTGCCAGCAGCTCGGACGGGACAGTGGGAAAACTGTTTTTT
TRBJ1-3	TRBV4-2	NA	NA	CASSQVLTGSGNTIYF	TGTGCCAGCAGCCAAGTACTCACCGGCTCTGGAAACACCATATATTTT
TRBJ2-3	TRBV10-3	NA	NA	CAISEFRVEDTQYF	TGTGCCATCAGTGAGTTTAGGGTGGAGGATACGCAGTATTTT
TRBJ2-1	TRBV18	NA	NA	CASSPTQGINEQFF	TGTGCCAGCTCACCCACTCAGGGGATTAATGAGCAGTTCTTC
TRBJ1-2	TRBV6-6	NA	TRBD1	CASSTGTGFYGYTF	TGTGCCAGCAGTACCGGGACAGGGTTTTATGGCTACACCTTC
TRBJ1-3	TRBV19	NA	NA	CASTYLNRGRTGNTIYF	TGTGCCAGTACCTACCTAAATAGGGGACGTACCGGAAACACCATATATTTT
TRBJ2-1	TRBV4-1	NA	TRBD2	CASSQSHSGGNYNEQFF	TGCGCCAGCAGCCAGAGCCACAGCGGGGGGAACTACAATGAGCAGTTCTTC
TRBJ2-6	TRBV7-2	NA	TRBD2	CASSTTSGGLSGANVLTF	TGTGCCAGCAGCACCACTAGCGGGGGCCTCTCTGGGGCCAACGTCCTGACTTTC
TRBJ2-5	TRBV7-2	NA	TRBD1	CASSLGTVETQYF	TGTGCCAGCAGCCTCGGGACAGTGGAGACCCAGTACTTC
TRBJ2-7	TRBV7-6	few	TRBD1	CASSKTGDGEQYF	TGTGCCAGCAGTAAAACAGGGGATGGAGAGCAGTACTTC
TRBJ1-3	TRBV5-4	NA	TRBD1	CASSGGTGPGNTIYF	TGTGCCAGCAGCGGTGGGACAGGGCCCGGAAACACCATATATTTT
TRBJ2-7	TRBV7-6	NA	NA	CASSPEVVSYEQYF	TGTGCCAGCAGCCCCGAGGTCGTCTCCTACGAGCAGTACTTC
TRBJ1-1	TRBV30	NA	NA	CAWSVQTHTEAFF	TGTGCCTGGAGTGTACAGACACACACTGAAGCTTTCTTT
TRBJ2-5	TRBV5-1	NA	TRBD2	CASSLTLRGEETQYF	TGCGCCAGCAGTCTGACACTACGGGGGGAAGAGACCCAGTACTTC
TRBJ2-7	TRBV7-6	NA	NA	CASSLVGGLYEQYF	TGTGCCAGCAGCTTAGTTGGGGGTCTGTACGAGCAGTACTTC
TRBJ2-3	TRBV5-1	NA	TRBD2	CASSFRTSGGYSSTDTQYF	TGCGCCAGCAGCTTCCGGACTAGCGGGGGGTATTCTAGCACAGATACGCAGTATTTT
TRBJ2-7	TRBV18	NA	TRBD1	CASSPRTGEEQYF	TGTGCCAGCTCACCTAGGACAGGGGAAGAGCAGTACTTC
TRBJ2-1	TRBV5-1	few	NA	CASSWPEIYNEQFF	TGCGCCAGCAGCTGGCCCGAGATTTACAATGAGCAGTTCTTC
TRBJ2-7	TRBV5-4	NA	TRBD2	CASSLPGGPSHEQYF	TGTGCCAGCAGCTTGCCGGGGGGGCCGAGTCACGAGCAGTACTTC
TRBJ1-2	TRBV19	NA	TRBD1	CASTADRGRVGYTF	TGTGCCAGCACCGCGGACAGGGGGCGAGTTGGCTACACCTTC
TRBJ1-4	TRBV25-1	NA	NA	CASSEGGGVREKLFF	TGTGCCAGCAGTGAAGGAGGAGGGGTTAGAGAAAAACTGTTTTTT
TRBJ2-5	TRBV7-2	NA	NA	CASSKNRARRQETQYF	TGTGCCAGCAGCAAAAACAGGGCGAGGCGGCAAGAGACCCAGTACTTC
TRBJ1-6	TRBV4-1	NA	NA	CASSLWRGDGPLHF	TGCGCCAGCAGCCTGTGGCGAGGGGACGGACCCCTCCACTTT
TRBJ1-5	TRBV2	NA	NA	CASSVLGNPQHF	TGTGCCAGCAGTGTCCTTGGTAATCCCCAGCATTTT
TRBJ1-5	TRBV7-2	once	NA	CASSPRPRGYSNQPQHF	TGTGCCAGCAGCCCACGTCCGAGGGGTTATAGCAATCAGCCCCAGCATTTT
TRBJ2-5	TRBV11-2	NA	NA	CASSLDLGPRRKTQYF	TGTGCCAGCAGCTTAGATCTCGGACCTCGGAGGAAGACCCAGTACTTC
TRBJ2-5	TRBV12-1	NA	NA	CASSSRRYSQYQETQYF	TGTGCCAGCAGCTCGCGCCGGTACAGTCAGTACCAAGAGACCCAGTACTTC
TRBJ2-6	TRBV19	NA	NA	CASSTFLLGAGANVLTF	TGTGCCAGTAGTACCTTTCTATTAGGGGCTGGGGCCAACGTCCTGACTTTC
TRBJ2-3	TRBV5-4	NA	TRBD2	CASSFMVRGGTDTQYF	TGTGCCAGCAGCTTCATGGTCCGGGGGGGCACAGATACGCAGTATTTT
TRBJ2-7	TRBV4-1	NA	TRBD1	CASSQAQGTTYEQYF	TGCGCCAGCAGCCAAGCACAGGGGACCACCTACGAGCAGTACTTC
TRBJ2-1	TRBV6-5	NA	NA	CASKSSGGDEQFF	TGTGCCAGCAAATCATCCGGGGGTGATGAGCAGTTCTTC
TRBJ1-2	TRBV2	few	NA	CASSEWEFAHNYGYTF	TGTGCCAGCAGTGAATGGGAGTTCGCCCATAACTATGGCTACACCTTC
TRBJ2-2	TRBV6-5	NA	NA	CATRKGFANTGELFF	TGTGCCACCCGAAAGGGGTTCGCGAACACCGGGGAGCTGTTTTTT
TRBJ2-1	TRBV29-1	NA	NA	CSVETHRDRVSASGDGEQFF	TGCAGCGTTGAAACGCACCGGGACAGGGTTTCGGCTAGCGGGGATGGCGAGCAGTTCTTC
TRBJ2-5	TRBV7-8	NA	NA	CASSQANEETQYF	TGTGCCAGCAGCCAGGCTAACGAAGAGACCCAGTACTTC
TRBJ1-1	TRBV18	NA	NA	CASSPLQATNTEAFF	TGTGCCAGCTCACCTTTACAGGCTACGAACACTGAAGCTTTCTTT
TRBJ2-2	TRBV7-3	NA	NA	CASSAGAAYTGELFF	TGTGCCAGCAGCGCCGGGGCGGCTTACACCGGGGAGCTGTTTTTT
TRBJ1-1	TRBV7-6	few	NA	CASSLVVYTEAFF	TGTGCCAGCAGCTTAGTGGTTTACACTGAAGCTTTCTTT
TRBJ1-2	TRBV30	once	TRBD1	CAWTWDRGPYGYTF	TGTGCCTGGACTTGGGACAGAGGACCTTATGGCTACACCTTC
TRBJ2-2	TRBV7-6	NA	NA	CASSLDNRRNTGELFF	TGTGCCAGCAGCTTAGACAACAGGAGGAACACCGGGGAGCTGTTTTTT
TRBJ2-3	TRBV11-1	NA	NA	CASSPGPSTDTQYF	TGTGCCAGCAGCCCGGGACCAAGCACAGATACGCAGTATTTT
TRBJ1-2	TRBV5-4	NA	NA	CASRRGEDRYGYTF	TGTGCCAGCAGGCGGGGGGAGGATCGGTATGGCTACACCTTC
TRBJ2-5	TRBV7-2	NA	TRBD1	CASSLAGQGETQYF	TGTGCCAGCAGCTTGGCGGGACAGGGAGAGACCCAGTACTTC
TRBJ2-1	TRBV4-1	NA	NA	CASSPLGTAYNEQFF	TGCGCCAGCAGCCCCCTGGGCACCGCCTACAATGAGCAGTTCTTC